Below, 12 T cell receptor beta chains from the same sample are listed, as sequenced in a study of cytomegalovirus exposure and HLA in healthy donors. Clones were read by immunoSEQ multiplex PCR, and TCRdb kept only the in-frame ones, dropping some. Among 150,000 to 200,000 clones, about 85% were seen once, and the ten largest hold 15% to 20%. The sequencing sample was made of PBMCs. The receptors originated from a man aged 18 to 29 in good health and CMV-seropositive.

V and J are TRBV5-1 and TRBJ2-2; TRBD2 matches 10 bases. The V segment lost 5 bases and the J segment 1 base; nucleotides outside the gene matches: 8. Germline CDR1 and CDR2: SGHRS and YFSETQ. CDR3 length: 17 residues. The chain's CDR3 is CASSWSSGSLNTGELFF. CDR3 in DNA: TGCGCCAGCAGTTGGTCTAGCGGGAGTTTGAACACCGGGGAGCTGTTTTTT.

A single count supports this clone. This sequence joins TRBV7-9 and TRBJ2-7, with unresolved D. Germline V gene lookup returns CDR1 SEHNR and CDR2 FQNEAQ (reference sequence). There are 13 residues in the CDR3. The germline V and J ends were trimmed by 5 bases and 0 bases, with 8 bases remaining between them. This CDR3 reads CASSPTTSYEQYF. The CDR3 DNA sequence: TGTGCCAGCAGCCCAACAACCTCCTACGAGCAGTACTTC.

This chain connects TRBV9 to TRBJ2-1, with TRBD2 matching over 11 bases. The junction had 7 bases not matched to a gene; V was cut back by 4 bases and J by 1 base. CDR1 is SGDLS, CDR2 YYNGEE, per germline. The CDR3 extends over 17 amino acids. The DNA of the CDR3 is TGTGCCAGCAGCCTACCCCTAGCGGGGGGATCCTACAATGAGCAGTTCTTC. Protein sequence: CASSLPLAGGSYNEQFF.

The J gene is TRBJ2-7, the V gene TRBV7-9, with 9 bases aligning to TRBD2. This CDR3 has 18 residues. The germline gives CDR1 SEHNR, CDR2 FQNEAQ (reference sequence). Trimming cost V 5 bases and J 0 bases; bases outside gene matches: 14. CDR3 sequence reads: CASSGTGTSGSSSYEQYF. Here the CDR3 DNA reads TGTGCCAGCAGCGGAACGGGTACTAGCGGGTCTAGCTCCTACGAGCAGTACTTC.

This chain uses TRBV12-5 with TRBJ2-5, with D perhaps matching TRBD2 (5 bases). V was shortened by 0 bases and J by 1 base, with 12 bases between the two germline ends. The CDR3 is 16 amino acids. CDR1 is LGHNT and CDR2 is FRNRAP in the germline V gene. The CDR3 sequence: CASGLVLASPQETQYF. The CDR3, as DNA: TGTGCTAGTGGTTTGGTCCTAGCCTCCCCCCAAGAGACCCAGTACTTC.

V is TRBV12-5 and J is TRBJ2-7; D is unclear. The CDR3 runs to 11 residues. CDR1 LGHNT and CDR2 FRNRAP come from the germline V gene. V was clipped by 10 bases and J by 6 bases, with 13 bases between them. The CDR3 spells CATLGGSEQYF. In nucleotides, the CDR3 is TGTGCTACCCTAGGTGGAAGCGAGCAGTACTTC.

This sequence joins TRBV30 and TRBJ2-7; 9 bases map to TRBD1. CDR1 is GTSNPN, CDR2 SVGIG, per germline (reference sequence). This CDR3 contains 13 residues. V gave up 5 bases and J gave up 1 base; unmatched junction bases: 3. In DNA form, the CDR3 reads TGTGCCTGGGGGACAGGGTTATCCTACGAGCAGTACTTC. Protein: CAWGTGLSYEQYF.

This clone is a singleton in its sample. The V gene is TRBV7-9, the J gene TRBJ2-7; D possibly corresponds to TRBD2 (7 bases). Germline CDR1 reads SEHNR; CDR2 reads FQNEAQ (reference sequence). The ends were cut back, 8 bases at V and 3 bases at J, with 20 bases in the middle. There are 15 residues in the CDR3. For the CDR3, the DNA is TGTGCCAGCCAAGGGGGAGGGCCATCGAGCTACGAGCAGTACTTC. Encoded protein: CASQGGGPSSYEQYF.

This clone was observed a handful of times. The rearrangement links TRBV6-1 to TRBJ2-4; 11 positions match TRBD2. Germline-derived CDR1 and CDR2 are MNHNS and SASEGT. The CDR3 has 15 amino acids. The V gene end was trimmed by 3 bases and the J gene end by 6 bases; junction bases not matched to a gene: 4. For the CDR3, the DNA is TGTGCCAGCAGTGATTTAGCGGGGGGGCCAAACATTCAGTACTTC. Translation gives CASSDLAGGPNIQYF.

The V gene is TRBV7-9, the J gene TRBJ1-1; tentative D call: TRBD1 (5 bases). CDR3 size: 14 residues. Trimming stripped 5 bases from V and 3 bases from J, with 13 bases between. Germline values: CDR1 SEHNR, CDR2 FQNEAQ (reference sequence). CDR3 sequence reads: CASSHRTAYTEAFF. The DNA of the CDR3 is TGTGCCAGCAGCCACAGGACCGCCTACACTGAAGCTTTCTTT.

The V call is TRBV9, the J call TRBJ2-2; D remains ambiguous. Trimming shortened V by 4 bases and J by 3 bases, and 10 bases separated the two germline ends. Germline loops: CDR1 SGDLS, CDR2 YYNGEE. There are 14 residues in the CDR3. For the CDR3, the DNA is TGTGCCAGCAGCCCGGGTTGGGACACCGGGGAGCTGTTTTTT. As protein: CASSPGWDTGELFF.

The chain combines TRBV27 with TRBJ1-1; D is possibly TRBD1 (5 bases). Germline V CDR1 and CDR2: MNHEY, SMNVEV (reference sequence). V dropped 6 bases and J dropped 11 bases, with 22 bases sitting between them. This CDR3 comprises 14 residues. This chain's CDR3 is CASRWGRGTHLAFF. CDR3 bases: TGTGCCAGCAGGTGGGGTCGGGGGACCCACTTGGCTTTCTTT.